This note documents a single TCR beta chain sequence. Its matching antigen is unknown. The CDR3 runs to 16 residues. Germline-derived CDR1 and CDR2 are MNHEY and SMNVEV (reference sequence). Losses at the gene ends were 5 bases for V and 5 bases for J; bases not matched to a gene: 12. This sample stems from a study of CD8 T cells in ankylosing spondylitis. Study-wide points: A TCR beta motif of 7 to 9 highly homologous variants seemed to mark ankylosing spondylitis blood. Disease-associated clones were reportedly significantly overrepresented in matched ankylosing spondylitis synovial fluid.

Making use of molecular barcodes, quantitative 5'-RACE generated TCR beta libraries. TCRdb itself ran the 5' RACE reads through MiXCR, one entry per CDR3 protein. Of 250,000 to 350,000 distinct CDR3 sequences in the sample, roughly 8% were seen once. This sequence originates from a male donor with ankylosing spondylitis. Sequencing was carried out using blood, either unsorted or a sorted T cell fraction (not recorded which). V usage is TRBV27 and J usage is TRBJ2-1, with 7 bases matching TRBD2. CDR3 residues: CASSPRRENPNNEQFF. DNA for the CDR3: TGTGCCAGCAGTCCCCGGCGGGAGAATCCCAACAATGAGCAGTTCTTC.